This is a list of T cell receptor beta chains from one sample in a study of early T cells in non-severe SARS-CoV-2 infection. Each CDR3 protein is one row after TCRdb ran MiXCR on the 5' RACE reads. The sample yields 50,000 to 70,000 distinct CDR3 sequences, around 13% seen once. Sequences were obtained from whole blood. These receptors were collected from an adult who was a healthcare worker with PCR-confirmed SARS-CoV-2 infection or an uninfected control (not recorded which). Each CDR3 is given with its conserved first and last residue. D genes are given only for firm matches. Not all rows give a size; the values are once, few, many and, for expanded clones, a class.

DNA | CDR3 | V | size | D | J
TGCAGTGCTAGGGGCTGGACTAGTAATTTAGAGACCCAGTACTTC | CSARGWTSNLETQYF | TRBV20-1 | . | TRBD2 | TRBJ2-5
TGTGCCAGCAGTTTATATCCCAATGAGCAGTTCTTC | CASSLYPNEQFF | TRBV28 | . | . | TRBJ2-1
TGTGCCAGCAGCTCGAACCCCACTAGCTTTCGGGAGACCCAGTACTTC | CASSSNPTSFRETQYF | TRBV7-6 | many | . | TRBJ2-5
TGTGCCATCAGTGAGACCCCTCCTAGCGGGATAGGTTACGAGCAGTACTTC | CAISETPPSGIGYEQYF | TRBV10-3 | many | TRBD2 | TRBJ2-7
TGTGCCAGCAGCTGGACACGACTAGCGGGGGCCGAGGGGGAGACCCAGTACTTC | CASSWTRLAGAEGETQYF | TRBV7-2 | many | TRBD2 | TRBJ2-5
TGTGCCAGCAGCTTCGAGCGGGAGCTCTACAAAGAGCAGTTCTTC | CASSFERELYKEQFF | TRBV5-4 | once | TRBD2 | TRBJ2-1
TGCAGCGTTGAAGTACCCGGACTAGTAGTCTACGAGCAGTACTTC | CSVEVPGLVVYEQYF | TRBV29-1 | many | TRBD2 | TRBJ2-7
TGCAGTGCGCAGACGGGGACAGGGAGGAATTCACCCCTCCACTTT | CSAQTGTGRNSPLHF | TRBV20-1 | few | TRBD1 | TRBJ1-6
TGTGCCAGCAGCTTGGGAGGAGGGGCCCACAATGAGCAGTTCTTC | CASSLGGGAHNEQFF | TRBV5-4 | many | . | TRBJ2-1
TGTGCCAGCAGTTACTCGGGACAGGGTAGTGAAAAACTGTTTTTT | CASSYSGQGSEKLFF | TRBV28 | few | TRBD1 | TRBJ1-4
TGTGCCACCGCCGGACAGGGGAGTTACGAGCAGTACTTC | CATAGQGSYEQYF | TRBV24-1 | . | TRBD1 | TRBJ2-7
TGTGCCAGCAGATTGGACAGCTCTGGGGCCAACGTCCTGACTTTC | CASRLDSSGANVLTF | TRBV12-3/TRBV12-4 | few | . | TRBJ2-6
TGCAGCGTTGTATCAGGGGGCGCCGCCGGGGAGCTGTTTTTT | CSVVSGGAAGELFF | TRBV29-1 | few | TRBD1 | TRBJ2-2
TGCGCCAGCAGCACTGGACAGGTCTACGAGCAGTACTTC | CASSTGQVYEQYF | TRBV5-1 | many | TRBD1 | TRBJ2-7
TGCGCCAGCACCCTCGAATTCCAAGAGACCCAGTACTTC | CASTLEFQETQYF | TRBV5-1 | . | . | TRBJ2-5
TGTGCCTGGGGAGGTGGGGAAGGAGAGACCCAGTACTTC | CAWGGGEGETQYF | TRBV30 | few | . | TRBJ2-5
TGCAGTGCTATGCTGGGGGAAAGGAGTACTGAAGCTTTCTTT | CSAMLGERSTEAFF | TRBV20-1 | few | . | TRBJ1-1
TGTGCCATCTTCGAGGATTCTCTATATGGCTACACCTTC | CAIFEDSLYGYTF | TRBV10-3 | . | . | TRBJ1-2
TGTGACAGCCTAAAGACAACGTCTGGAAACACCATATATTTT | CDSLKTTSGNTIYF | TRBV6-2/TRBV6-3 | . | . | TRBJ1-3
TGTGCCAGCAGTTGGGGGCAGCGAGAGGCTGGGGCCAACGTCCTGACTTTC | CASSWGQREAGANVLTF | TRBV12-3/TRBV12-4 | few | . | TRBJ2-6
TGTGCCAGCAGCTTCAGGGTTCAGGGTGAAGCTTTCTTT | CASSFRVQGEAFF | TRBV7-8 | few | . | TRBJ1-1
TGTGCCAGCAGCTCCCTCCCTTATACGCAGTATTTT | CASSSLPYTQYF | TRBV7-8 | . | . | TRBJ2-3
TGTGCCTGGAAATCCATGAGCTCCTACAATGAGCAGTTCTTC | CAWKSMSSYNEQFF | TRBV30 | . | . | TRBJ2-1
TGTGCCAGCAGCCAAGATACCGATGTGCAGACCCAGTACTTC | CASSQDTDVQTQYF | TRBV3-1 | . | . | TRBJ2-5
TGTGCCAGCAGTGACAGGGGCACCGGGGAGCTGTTTTTT | CASSDRGTGELFF | TRBV2 | many | . | TRBJ2-2
TGTGCCAGCAGACGGCCGGGCTACAATGAGCAGTTCTTC | CASRRPGYNEQFF | TRBV3-1 | few | . | TRBJ2-1
TGTGCCAGCAGCTTACAGATCAGGGACATTCAGTACTTC | CASSLQIRDIQYF | TRBV7-8 | many | . | TRBJ2-4
TGTGCCAGCAGCCCCGGGCTAGCGGGCCGCACAGATACGCAGTATTTT | CASSPGLAGRTDTQYF | TRBV11-2 | few | TRBD2 | TRBJ2-3
TGTGCCAGCAGCTTGCCCACAGGGTCGAATCAAGCTTTCTTT | CASSLPTGSNQAFF | TRBV7-8 | . | . | TRBJ1-1
TGCGCCAGCAGCTTGGGCGGAGGCGGCGCAGATACGCAGTATTTT | CASSLGGGGADTQYF | TRBV5-1 | many | . | TRBJ2-3
TGTGCCAGCAGGAGACAGGGGGGTAATCAGCCCCAGCATTTT | CASRRQGGNQPQHF | TRBV6-2/TRBV6-3 | . | TRBD1 | TRBJ1-5
TGTGCCAGCAGCTTAGTTTCGGGCAGCACAGATACGCAGTATTTT | CASSLVSGSTDTQYF | TRBV7-2 | few | . | TRBJ2-3
TGCAGTGCCCCAACCACGGGGGCCTCTAGCACAGATACGCAGTATTTT | CSAPTTGASSTDTQYF | TRBV20-1 | many | . | TRBJ2-3
TGTGCCAGCAGTGCCCCCACAGATACGCAGTATTTT | CASSAPTDTQYF | TRBV6-5 | few | . | TRBJ2-3
TGTGCCAGCCTGGACCACAGCTCCTACGAGCAGTACTTC | CASLDHSSYEQYF | TRBV28 | . | . | TRBJ2-7
TGCAGTGCTAGAGATTGGGGACTAGCGGGGGGCACAGATACGCAGTATTTT | CSARDWGLAGGTDTQYF | TRBV20-1 | . | TRBD2 | TRBJ2-3
TGCGCCAGCAGCTTCCAGCCCCCCGACAGGGTTGTAACAGATACGCAGTATTTT | CASSFQPPDRVVTDTQYF | TRBV5-1 | . | TRBD1 | TRBJ2-3
TGTGCCAGCAGCCAGATGGGGCCCCGGGGGGCCAACGTCCTGACTTTC | CASSQMGPRGANVLTF | TRBV7-9 | many | . | TRBJ2-6
TGTGCCAGCACTAAGGGAGGGAGAAACATTCAGTACTTC | CASTKGGRNIQYF | TRBV28 | . | TRBD2 | TRBJ2-4
TGCAGCCCCGTGTCATTGGACAATGAGCAGTTCTTC | CSPVSLDNEQFF | TRBV29-1 | . | . | TRBJ2-1
TGTGCCAGCAGCGCAGGACTAGCGGGGACCGGGGAGCTGTTTTTT | CASSAGLAGTGELFF | TRBV9 | many | TRBD2 | TRBJ2-2
TGTGCTAGTGGTTCCAGGGGGAACAATGAGCAGTTCTTC | CASGSRGNNEQFF | TRBV12-5 | many | TRBD1 | TRBJ2-1
TGTGCCAGCACCCTAACAGGGGCGGCTAATGAAAAACTGTTTTTT | CASTLTGAANEKLFF | TRBV13 | many | TRBD1 | TRBJ1-4
TGTGCCAGCAGCTTAGGTCTCGTCGGGGAGCTGTTTTTT | CASSLGLVGELFF | TRBV7-2 | . | . | TRBJ2-2
TGTGCCAGCAGTACGGGACAGTTCTACGAGCAGTACTTC | CASSTGQFYEQYF | TRBV27 | many | TRBD1 | TRBJ2-7
TGTGCCAGCAGACATCAGGATTACACTGAAGCTTTCTTT | CASRHQDYTEAFF | TRBV12-3/TRBV12-4 | . | . | TRBJ1-1
TGTGCCAGCACTGGGGTAGCGGGGCAGTCGCAGTATTTT | CASTGVAGQSQYF | TRBV7-2 | . | TRBD2 | TRBJ2-3
TGCAGCGTTGCAGGCGGGGGTACCGGAGAGACCCAGTACTTC | CSVAGGGTGETQYF | TRBV29-1 | many | TRBD2 | TRBJ2-5
TGTGCCTGGCGAGGGAATACAGGGAACACTGAAGCTTTCTTT | CAWRGNTGNTEAFF | TRBV30 | few | . | TRBJ1-1
TGCGCCAGCAGCCAAGAATCGGGGGGCCCTTGGGATTCACCCCTCCACTTT | CASSQESGGPWDSPLHF | TRBV4-1 | . | . | TRBJ1-6
TGCAGCGTTGCAGGGAGCTCCTACAATGAGCAGTTCTTC | CSVAGSSYNEQFF | TRBV29-1 | many | . | TRBJ2-1
TGTGCCAGCAGCCAAGGACGCCTCGGGGCTTTCTTT | CASSQGRLGAFF | TRBV3-1 | . | . | TRBJ1-1
TGTGCCAGCAGCGAAGGGGGAAGTTCGGAGACCCAGTACTTC | CASSEGGSSETQYF | TRBV7-2 | once | . | TRBJ2-5
TGTGCCAGCAGTTTATCCGGGACCTACAATGAGCAGTTCTTC | CASSLSGTYNEQFF | TRBV12-3/TRBV12-4 | many | . | TRBJ2-1
TGCGCCAGCAGACAAGATGTGACCGGCGGAAGTTACGAGCAGAACTTC | CASRQDVTGGSYEQNF | TRBV4-3 | . | . | TRBJ2-7
TGCAGCGTTGAATCGTGGGGAAACACTGAAGCTTTCTTT | CSVESWGNTEAFF | TRBV29-1 | . | . | TRBJ1-1
TGCAGTGCTAGAGGCAGCGGGAGTGGGGACGGAGAGCAGTACTTC | CSARGSGSGDGEQYF | TRBV20-1 | many | TRBD2 | TRBJ2-7